The clone carrying this T cell receptor beta chain was seen more than once but under ten times. Its antigen remains unidentified. This sample stems from a study of identical twins. Germline CDR1 and CDR2: DFQATT and SNEGSKA (reference sequence). The CDR3 covers 12 residues. The V gene lost 0 bases and the J gene lost 6 bases, with 8 bases spanning the gap. MiXCR, applied by TCRdb to the 5' RACE reads, yields one record per CDR3 protein. Among 1.5 million to 2 million distinct CDR3 sequences listed, about 32% were seen once. Study results and limitations: Excess low generation probability was seen in twin-shared out-of-frame alpha sequences. Zero-insertion findings could be partly confounded by invariant cells (MAIT and iNKT cells).

The receptor was derived from a newborn girl in good health. Sequenced: cord blood. V and J are TRBV20-1 and TRBJ1-1, with D uncertain. The CDR3: CSARDGEPEAFF. The DNA of the CDR3 is TGCAGTGCTAGAGATGGGGAGCCTGAAGCTTTCTTT.